This paragraph covers one T cell receptor (beta chain) sequence. Germline V gives CDR1 LGHDT, CDR2 YNNKEL (reference sequence). The CDR3 spans 17 residues. Trimming pared 0 bases from V and 0 bases from J, leaving 12 bases between. This sample is part of a study of control samples from healthy donors and cancer patients. Here immunoSEQ multiplex PCR was the method, and the copy in TCRdb shows in-frame clones only, minus some. The data hold roughly 130,000 clones, with more than 85% observed a single time. The source of this sequence is a man aged 45-60 years with head and neck cancer. The chain has TRBV3-1 (or the pseudogene TRBV3-2) and TRBJ1-3; D not certain. The sample consisted of PBMCs. DNA of the CDR3: TGTGCCAGCAGCCAAGACCTCCGAGGAGACTCTGGAAACACCATATATTTT. This encodes CASSQDLRGDSGNTIYF.